This TCR beta chain was identified in a study of Graves' ophthalmopathy and Graves' hyperthyroidism. Study results and caveats: Blood shared most expanded thyroid clonotypes above 0.001 frequency.

As regards this clonotype: Its specificity is unknown.

The TCR beta CDR3 regions underwent amplification from RNA transcripts. Amplification began with first-round RT-PCR using HTBI primers, then second-round multiplex PCR was performed. TCRdb reprocessed the multiplex PCR reads via MiXCR and lists one record per CDR3 protein. The table lists a few hundred thousand distinct CDR3 sequences, over 20% of them singletons. No donor had other autoimmune disease, uncontrolled infection, pregnancy or lactation. CDR3 length: 21 residues. Germline values: CDR1 DFQATT, CDR2 SNEGSKA (reference sequence). V was clipped by 1 base and J by 0 bases, with 28 bases between them.

The receptor was isolated from a woman between 18 and 30 years old with stable Graves' hyperthyroidism. The sequenced sample consisted of peripheral blood. This chain connects TRBV20-1 to TRBJ1-5; D is possibly TRBD1 (6 bases). CDR3 bases: TGCAGTGCTAGAGGCCCCTTAGGTTACGGGGGCGACAAGAATAGCAATCAGCCCCAGCATTTT. It yields the protein CSARGPLGYGGDKNSNQPQHF.